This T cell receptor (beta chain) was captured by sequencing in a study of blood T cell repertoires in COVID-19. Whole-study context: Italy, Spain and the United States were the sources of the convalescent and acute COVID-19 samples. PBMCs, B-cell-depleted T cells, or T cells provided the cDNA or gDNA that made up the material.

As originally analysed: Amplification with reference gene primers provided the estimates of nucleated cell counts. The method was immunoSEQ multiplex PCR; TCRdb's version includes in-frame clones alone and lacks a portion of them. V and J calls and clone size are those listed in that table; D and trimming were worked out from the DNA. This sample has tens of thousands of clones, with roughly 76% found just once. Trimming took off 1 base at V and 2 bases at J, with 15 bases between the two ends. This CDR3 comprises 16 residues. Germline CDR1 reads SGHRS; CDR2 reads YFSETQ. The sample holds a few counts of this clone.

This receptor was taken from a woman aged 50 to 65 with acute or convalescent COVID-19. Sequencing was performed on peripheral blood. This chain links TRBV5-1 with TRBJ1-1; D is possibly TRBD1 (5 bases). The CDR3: CASSLRAGQANTEAFF. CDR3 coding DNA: TGCGCCAGCAGCTTGAGAGCAGGGCAAGCTAACACTGAAGCTTTCTTT.